The next 6 T cell receptor beta chains were all read from a single sample in a study of blood T cells in healthy people across ages. Through a sample-barcoded 5' primer and a J-beta primer mix, a second PCR was run for roughly 6 to 11 cycles. In TCRdb, the 5' RACE reads were re-called with MiXCR into one record per CDR3 protein. The table lists 1 million or so distinct CDR3 sequences, 45% of them singletons, with under 20% in the top ten. The source material was blood. The receptor set was obtained from a woman in her fifties or sixties in good health.

CDR3 in amino acids: CAWSVSSDYGYTF. The DNA for the CDR3 is TGTGCCTGGAGTGTAAGCAGTGATTATGGCTACACCTTC. The gene calls are TRBV30 and TRBJ1-2; D is uncertain. V lost 0 bases and J lost 5, with 10 bases in between. The germline V gene has CDR1 GTSNPN and CDR2 SVGIG (reference sequence). The CDR3 covers 13 residues.

V gene TRBV7-2 combines with J gene TRBJ2-4; 9 bases map to TRBD1. There are 14 residues in the CDR3. Germline trimming cut 1 base from V and 9 bases from J; bases unmatched to any gene: 4. Germline assignment: CDR1 SGHTA and CDR2 FQGNSA. CDR3 sequence reads: CASSLVGQGSIQYF. DNA of the CDR3: TGTGCCAGCAGCTTAGTGGGACAGGGAAGCATTCAGTACTTC.

This clonotype was detected only a few times. This chain uses TRBV7-8 with TRBJ2-1; 9 bases are shared with TRBD2. The V segment lost 1 base and the J segment 10 bases; nucleotides outside the gene matches: 5. The CDR3 consists of 14 residues. The V gene's germline CDR1 is SGHVS and CDR2 FQNEAQ. Here the CDR3 DNA reads TGTGCCAGCAGCTTAGTGGTCCTAGCGGGAGAGCAGTTCTTC. Protein product: CASSLVVLAGEQFF.

This clonotype was seen ten or more times. The chain couples TRBV5-6 to TRBJ2-4; D possibly corresponds to TRBD1 (5 bases). This CDR3 comprises 13 residues. The V gene lost 1 base and the J gene lost 9 bases, with 11 bases spanning the gap. Germline CDR1 and CDR2: SGHDT and YYEEEE. The CDR3 DNA sequence: TGTGCCAGCAGCTTGTATCAGGGTACCATTCAGTACTTC. This sequence encodes CASSLYQGTIQYF.

The chain recombines TRBV27 with TRBJ2-1; D gene unclear. This CDR3 spans 14 amino acids. The V gene lost 2 bases and the J gene lost 7 bases, with 12 bases spanning the gap. Germline CDR1 is MNHEY and CDR2 is SMNVEV (reference sequence). The CDR3 DNA is TGTGCCAGCAGTTTACGGCAGGACGGGAATGAGCAGTTCTTC. It is translated as CASSLRQDGNEQFF.

This chain joins TRBV3-1 and TRBJ2-1; 7 bases are a match to TRBD2. This CDR3 region has 18 residues. The ends lost 0 bases at V and 6 bases at J; junction bases unmatched: 14. Germline loops: CDR1 LGHDT, CDR2 YNNKEL (reference sequence). The CDR3 DNA reads TGTGCCAGCAGCCAAGATCCAGTGCGGGCGGGAGTAACCAATGAGCAGTTCTTC. As protein: CASSQDPVRAGVTNEQFF.